The table lists the clone carrying this T cell receptor (beta chain) with many counts. Antigen specificity is unknown. The data stem from a study of T-cell memory formation after mild COVID-19. Background on the study: Clustering of TCRs was largely donor specific. Findings of the study overall: There was no confirmation that second-wave clones peaking on day 37 were SARS-CoV-2 specific. Memory from before infection featured some responding clones, which suggests cross-reactive memory joined.

Constant-segment-primed 5'RACE gave TCR alpha and TCR beta cDNA libraries with sample barcodes and UMIs. Each CDR3 protein is one row after TCRdb ran MiXCR on the 5' RACE reads. The sample holds 350,000 to 500,000 distinct CDR3 sequences, more than 20% seen once. Source material: PBMCs or a T cell subset sorted from them (not recorded which). The TCR sequence derives from an adult woman who had mild COVID-19 (a few samples of this study predate the infection). Cell type and time point are not known.

CDR3 bases: TGCGCCAGCAGCGACTTGGGGAGCGGGAGAAACACCGGGGAGCTGTTTTTT. Translating it yields CASSDLGSGRNTGELFF. V gene TRBV4-1 combines with J gene TRBJ2-2; 8 nucleotides line up with TRBD2. This CDR3 has 17 residues. CDR1 and CDR2 (germline): MGHRA, YSYEKL. V lost 5 bases, J lost 2 bases, and 10 bases stayed unmatched.